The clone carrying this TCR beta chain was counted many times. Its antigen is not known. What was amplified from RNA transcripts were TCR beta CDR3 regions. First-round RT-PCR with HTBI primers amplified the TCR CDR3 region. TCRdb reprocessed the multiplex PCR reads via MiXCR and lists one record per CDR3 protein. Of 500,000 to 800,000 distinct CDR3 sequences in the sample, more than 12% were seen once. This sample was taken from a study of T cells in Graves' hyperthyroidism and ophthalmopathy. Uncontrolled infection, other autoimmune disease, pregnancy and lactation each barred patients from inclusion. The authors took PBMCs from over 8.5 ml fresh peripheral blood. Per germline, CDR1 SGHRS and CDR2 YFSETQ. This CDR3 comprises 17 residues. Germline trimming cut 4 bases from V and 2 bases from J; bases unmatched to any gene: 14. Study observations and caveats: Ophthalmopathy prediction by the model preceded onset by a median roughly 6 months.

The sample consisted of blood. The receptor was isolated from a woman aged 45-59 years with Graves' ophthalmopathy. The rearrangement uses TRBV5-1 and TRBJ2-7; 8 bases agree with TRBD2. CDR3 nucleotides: TGCGCCAGCAGCGAGGCTCCCCAAGCGGGGGTTGCCTACGAGCAGTACTTC. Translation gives CASSEAPQAGVAYEQYF.